A selection of T cell receptor beta chains follows, all from one sample in a study of cytomegalovirus exposure and HLA in healthy donors. This table comes from immunoSEQ multiplex PCR, and its TCRdb copy is limited to in-frame clones, with some not included. This repertoire shows fewer than 250,000 clones, approximately 88% found once; its top ten account for over 13%. The sample comprised PBMCs. The receptors derive from a woman under 40 in good health and CMV-seropositive. Both conserved end residues are part of each CDR3.

v_call | cdr3_aa
TRBV6-1 | CASSEDLAGVGQFF
TRBV4-3 | CASSQGGLTDHTDTQYF
TRBV28 | CASTSPAYQETQYF
TRBV28 | CASYRDREVGTEAFF
TRBV6-1 | CASRTSDRFYEQYF
TRBV30 | CAWSGDRGDTQYF
TRBV6-5 | CASSQQGITYNEQFF
TRBV10-3 | CATYSRATNYGYTF
TRBV27 | CASSPRGQGTAYEQYF
TRBV19 | CAVGAIQETQYF
TRBV7-2 | CASSFLYEQYF
TRBV4-1 | CASSQDQGQGRRNEQFF
TRBV5-1 | CASSLRTGPTEAFF
TRBV27 | CASSSAGPYEQYF
TRBV7-9 | CASSFDRFGLTEAFF
TRBV18 | CASSPPGNYGYTF
TRBV4-2 | CASSQRGGYTF
TRBV6-1 | CASSEGDRDNQPQHF
TRBV4-1 | CASSQVGGVGNTIYF
TRBV29-1 | CSVASSGSTGELFF
TRBV7-6 | CASSFQQSYEQYF
TRBV2 | CASSVPINQPQHF
TRBV5-1 | CASSLDGELYYTF
TRBV5-1 | CASSPGGGLNEKLFF
TRBV9 | CASSMVGLGNTGELFF
TRBV27 | CATHPSVGYEQFF
TRBV30 | CAWSPRGVGETQYF
TRBV2 | CASSGTDPSGELFF
TRBV5-1 | CASRPGGGRNEQFF
TRBV5-5 | CASSLLLRETQYF
TRBV30 | CACLKDWLAGVGDTQYF
TRBV5-6 | CASSLVDNEQFF
TRBV11-3 | CASSRPGPEGFNYGYTF
TRBV27 | CASSLPGAASEAFF
TRBV2 | CASSSGGYSNQPQHF
TRBV19 | CASSPPGGYTEAFF
TRBV4-1 | CASSLYNEQFF
TRBV6-1 | CASSDLSEAFF
TRBV7-9 | CASSSTQLAEPGYEQYF
TRBV19 | CASSMLSSQAYEQYF
TRBV5-6 | CASSLILNEQFF
TRBV5-1 | CASSLDVRSGTEAFF
TRBV5-1 | CASSLGGTGTGELFF
TRBV6-1 | CASSEGPAGETQYF
TRBV28 | CASHGDRAYEQYF
TRBV11-3 | CASAFEGTEMNTEAFF
TRBV2 | CASSSTSGRATSTDTQYF
TRBV27 | CATSTSGSNSYEQYF
TRBV30 | CAWSGEGPSTDTQYF
TRBV7-6 | CASSSSPGGASTGELFF
TRBV10-3 | CAISEMQETQYF
TRBV7-9 | CASRQIPDSRGYTF
TRBV4-2 | CASSQVGAGVGPGNTIYF
TRBV29-1 | CSVGRSTDTQYF
TRBV2 | CASSVWGDSNQPQHF
TRBV30 | CAWSEVQETQYF
TRBV5-1 | CASSLAGGNGYTF
TRBV9 | CASSVGMNTEAFF